This entry is about one TCR beta chain. The antigen is not known. The PCR contained 60 Vbeta and 13 Jbeta primers. This table comes from immunoSEQ multiplex PCR, and its TCRdb copy is limited to in-frame clones, with some not included. This repertoire shows about 130,000 clones, approximately 85% found once; its top ten account for around 1.7%. The data belong to a study of cytomegalovirus exposure and HLA in healthy donors. Study as a whole: Roughly 89 million unique TCR sequences came from HLA-typed donors in an early release. Study-wide findings and caveats: Later on, a genetic analysis was performed. It linked a missense variant in DCLRE1C with V- and J-gene trimming of TCR beta. Investigators reported 150 to 200 TCR beta chains as tied to cytomegalovirus.

V was clipped by 3 bases and J by 4 bases; unmatched bases: 6. The length of the CDR3 is 15 residues. The germline CDR1 and CDR2 sequences are SGHTA and FQGNSA. This sequence originates from a boy younger than 18 in good health and CMV-seronegative. Material: PBMCs. This chain connects TRBV7-2 to TRBJ2-1; TRBD2 matches 7 bases. The CDR3: CASSFGGTNYNEQFF. CDR3 DNA: TGTGCCAGCAGCTTTGGTGGGACTAATTACAATGAGCAGTTCTTC.